These T cell receptor beta chains were read from a single sample in a study of blood T cell repertoires in COVID-19. This table comes from immunoSEQ multiplex PCR, and its TCRdb copy is limited to in-frame clones, with some not included. The sample lists 75,000 to 100,000 clones, roughly 85% occurring once. The sample comprised peripheral blood. The receptors originated from a man aged 65 to 85 with acute or convalescent COVID-19. Both conserved end residues are part of each CDR3. The D gene is left open where the match is weak. Size tells how often a clone was seen (once, few, many) or the class of an expanded clone, and some rows leave it out.

V gene: TRBV29-1
D gene: NA
J gene: TRBJ2-5
clone size: NA
CDR3 protein: CSVEYGGEETQYF
CDR3 DNA: TGCAGCGTTGAATATGGGGGCGAAGAGACCCAGTACTTC

V gene: TRBV7-9
D gene: NA
J gene: TRBJ1-5
clone size: NA
CDR3 protein: CASSLAGSQPQHF
CDR3 DNA: TGTGCCAGCAGCTTAGCCGGGAGTCAGCCCCAGCATTTT

V gene: TRBV27
D gene: NA
J gene: TRBJ2-7
clone size: NA
CDR3 protein: CASSLYTGSPYEQYF
CDR3 DNA: TGTGCCAGCAGTTTATATACAGGGTCCCCCTACGAGCAGTACTTC

V gene: TRBV7-2
D gene: NA
J gene: TRBJ1-1
clone size: NA
CDR3 protein: CASSLGQMGYTEAFF
CDR3 DNA: TGTGCCAGCAGCCTGGGGCAGATGGGGTACACTGAAGCTTTCTTT

V gene: TRBV6-6
D gene: NA
J gene: TRBJ1-5
clone size: NA
CDR3 protein: CASSNRVSNQPQHF
CDR3 DNA: TGTGCCAGCAGCAACAGGGTCAGCAATCAGCCCCAGCATTTT

V gene: TRBV9
D gene: TRBD1
J gene: TRBJ2-5
clone size: NA
CDR3 protein: CASSVDDRVVETQYF
CDR3 DNA: TGTGCCAGCAGCGTAGATGACAGGGTCGTTGAGACCCAGTACTTC

V gene: TRBV29-1
D gene: NA
J gene: TRBJ2-1
clone size: NA
CDR3 protein: CSVGLSPAGEQFF
CDR3 DNA: TGCAGCGTTGGGTTAAGCCCAGCGGGTGAGCAGTTCTTC

V gene: TRBV19
D gene: TRBD1
J gene: TRBJ2-2
clone size: once
CDR3 protein: CASRTGANTGELFF
CDR3 DNA: TGTGCCAGCAGGACAGGGGCCAACACCGGGGAGCTGTTTTTT

V gene: TRBV12-5
D gene: TRBD1
J gene: TRBJ2-7
clone size: few
CDR3 protein: CASGSAQGTGGWEQYF
CDR3 DNA: TGTGCTAGTGGTTCAGCCCAAGGGACAGGGGGCTGGGAGCAGTACTTC

V gene: TRBV6-1
D gene: TRBD2
J gene: TRBJ2-5
clone size: NA
CDR3 protein: CASSEGGAGETQYF
CDR3 DNA: TGTGCCAGCAGTGAAGGGGGAGCGGGGGAGACCCAGTACTTC

V gene: TRBV5-4
D gene: NA
J gene: TRBJ2-3
clone size: once
CDR3 protein: CASSLGGTDTQYF
CDR3 DNA: TGTGCCAGCAGCTTGGGCGGCACAGATACGCAGTATTTT

V gene: TRBV5-1
D gene: TRBD1
J gene: TRBJ2-3
clone size: NA
CDR3 protein: CASSFSGTGGDTQYF
CDR3 DNA: TGCGCCAGCAGCTTCTCCGGGACAGGGGGGGATACGCAGTATTTT

V gene: TRBV6-1
D gene: NA
J gene: TRBJ2-1
clone size: NA
CDR3 protein: CASSERGLESRQFF
CDR3 DNA: TGTGCCAGCAGTGAAAGGGGACTGGAAAGCCGGCAGTTCTTC

V gene: TRBV5-1
D gene: TRBD1
J gene: TRBJ1-6
clone size: NA
CDR3 protein: CASSLEGQGANSPLHF
CDR3 DNA: TGCGCCAGCAGCTTGGAAGGACAGGGGGCTAATTCACCCCTCCACTTT

V gene: TRBV11-2
D gene: NA
J gene: TRBJ1-2
clone size: NA
CDR3 protein: CASSEQSYGYTF
CDR3 DNA: TGTGCCAGCAGCGAACAGAGCTATGGCTACACCTTC

V gene: TRBV5-1
D gene: TRBD1
J gene: TRBJ1-6
clone size: few
CDR3 protein: CASSSGHTSGTALHF
CDR3 DNA: TGCGCCAGCAGCTCCGGACACACGTCGGGGACAGCCCTCCACTTT

V gene: TRBV18
D gene: NA
J gene: TRBJ1-1
clone size: NA
CDR3 protein: CASSLRGAGDTEAFF
CDR3 DNA: TGTGCCAGCTCACTTAGGGGCGCGGGGGACACTGAAGCTTTCTTT

V gene: TRBV5-1
D gene: NA
J gene: TRBJ1-6
clone size: NA
CDR3 protein: CASSLGGDNSPLHF
CDR3 DNA: TGCGCCAGCAGCTTGGGGGGGGATAATTCACCCCTCCACTTT

V gene: TRBV24-1
D gene: NA
J gene: TRBJ1-2
clone size: NA
CDR3 protein: CATSEVSSAGYGYTF
CDR3 DNA: TGTGCCACCAGTGAAGTCTCATCCGCGGGCTATGGCTACACCTTC

V gene: TRBV3-1/TRBV3-2
D gene: NA
J gene: TRBJ1-6
clone size: NA
CDR3 protein: CASARGGQGGSPLHF
CDR3 DNA: TGTGCCAGCGCAAGGGGGGGTCAGGGTGGTTCACCCCTCCACTTT

V gene: TRBV15
D gene: TRBD1
J gene: TRBJ1-2
clone size: NA
CDR3 protein: CATSSPRDRGLSYGYTF
CDR3 DNA: TGTGCCACCAGCAGCCCCCGGGACAGGGGGCTCTCCTATGGCTACACCTTC

V gene: TRBV5-1
D gene: NA
J gene: TRBJ2-2
clone size: NA
CDR3 protein: CASSLSLDTGELFF
CDR3 DNA: TGCGCCAGCAGCCTTAGTCTAGACACCGGGGAGCTGTTTTTT

V gene: TRBV7-2
D gene: NA
J gene: TRBJ1-5
clone size: NA
CDR3 protein: CASSPWANQPQHF
CDR3 DNA: TGTGCCAGCAGCCCTTGGGCCAATCAGCCCCAGCATTTT

V gene: TRBV3-1/TRBV3-2
D gene: TRBD2
J gene: TRBJ2-5
clone size: NA
CDR3 protein: CASSQTILAEGETQYF
CDR3 DNA: TGTGCCAGCAGCCAAACCATACTAGCGGAAGGGGAGACCCAGTACTTC

V gene: TRBV14
D gene: TRBD2
J gene: TRBJ2-2
clone size: NA
CDR3 protein: CASSQVNPGGANTGELFF
CDR3 DNA: TGTGCCAGCAGCCAAGTCAATCCGGGAGGGGCGAACACCGGGGAGCTGTTTTTT

V gene: TRBV24-1
D gene: NA
J gene: TRBJ2-1
clone size: NA
CDR3 protein: CATSIDYNEQFF
CDR3 DNA: TGTGCCACCAGTATAGATTACAATGAGCAGTTCTTC

V gene: TRBV4-1
D gene: TRBD1
J gene: TRBJ1-3
clone size: NA
CDR3 protein: CASSQVGTGSGNTIYF
CDR3 DNA: TGCGCCAGCAGCCAAGTGGGGACAGGCTCTGGAAACACCATATATTTT

V gene: TRBV5-1
D gene: NA
J gene: TRBJ1-4
clone size: NA
CDR3 protein: CASSLGLLEKLFF
CDR3 DNA: TGCGCCAGCAGCTTGGGGCTTCTTGAAAAACTGTTTTTT

V gene: TRBV5-4
D gene: NA
J gene: TRBJ1-5
clone size: NA
CDR3 protein: CASSLQGGNQPQHF
CDR3 DNA: TGTGCCAGCAGCCTTCAGGGTGGCAATCAGCCCCAGCATTTT

V gene: TRBV30
D gene: NA
J gene: TRBJ2-1
clone size: NA
CDR3 protein: CAWTKQGYEQFF
CDR3 DNA: TGTGCCTGGACCAAACAGGGCTATGAGCAGTTCTTC

V gene: TRBV5-1
D gene: NA
J gene: TRBJ1-6
clone size: NA
CDR3 protein: CASSLDYRRGRDNSPLHF
CDR3 DNA: TGCGCCAGCAGCTTGGACTATAGAAGGGGCAGGGATAATTCACCCCTCCACTTT

V gene: TRBV6-4
D gene: TRBD1
J gene: TRBJ1-2
clone size: NA
CDR3 protein: CASSDEIGGVYGYTF
CDR3 DNA: TGTGCCAGCAGTGATGAAATAGGGGGCGTCTATGGCTACACCTTC

V gene: TRBV24-1
D gene: NA
J gene: TRBJ1-5
clone size: NA
CDR3 protein: CATSDSWGEPQHF
CDR3 DNA: TGTGCCACCAGTGATTCGTGGGGGGAGCCCCAGCATTTT

V gene: TRBV19
D gene: NA
J gene: TRBJ1-4
clone size: NA
CDR3 protein: CASSVQGKEKLFF
CDR3 DNA: TGTGCCAGTAGTGTACAGGGAAAGGAAAAACTGTTTTTT

V gene: TRBV12-3/TRBV12-4
D gene: TRBD1
J gene: TRBJ1-5
clone size: NA
CDR3 protein: CASSRQGNQPQHF
CDR3 DNA: TGTGCCAGCAGTAGACAGGGGAATCAGCCCCAGCATTTT

V gene: TRBV5-1
D gene: NA
J gene: TRBJ2-3
clone size: NA
CDR3 protein: CASSSTGGTDTQYF
CDR3 DNA: TGCGCCAGCAGCTCGACCGGGGGCACAGATACGCAGTATTTT

V gene: TRBV30
D gene: TRBD1
J gene: TRBJ1-2
clone size: NA
CDR3 protein: CAWGTGQNYGYTF
CDR3 DNA: TGTGCCTGGGGGACGGGACAGAACTATGGCTACACCTTC

V gene: TRBV5-1
D gene: TRBD1
J gene: TRBJ2-2
clone size: few
CDR3 protein: CASSWMTGEAGELFF
CDR3 DNA: TGCGCCAGCAGCTGGATGACAGGGGAGGCCGGGGAGCTGTTTTTT

V gene: TRBV14
D gene: NA
J gene: TRBJ1-1
clone size: NA
CDR3 protein: CASSQDGAGLKRAFF
CDR3 DNA: TGTGCCAGCAGCCAAGACGGAGCAGGGCTAAAACGGGCTTTCTTT

V gene: TRBV7-9
D gene: NA
J gene: TRBJ1-1
clone size: NA
CDR3 protein: CASSLPDMGLSTEAFF
CDR3 DNA: TGTGCCAGCAGCTTACCCGACATGGGGCTCTCCACTGAAGCTTTCTTT